The rows below give T cell receptor beta chains drawn from one sample of a study of cytotoxic CD8 clonotypes in ibrutinib-treated CLL. The method was immunoSEQ multiplex PCR; TCRdb's version includes in-frame clones alone and lacks a portion of them. The sample has about 130,000 clones, 75% to 85% seen once. This sample comprised PBMCs, obtained after 12 months of ibrutinib treatment. The receptors originated from a human donor with chronic lymphocytic leukemia. The CDR3 runs from the conserved cysteine through the conserved F or W. Each record gives: clone size, J gene, V gene, CDR3 protein. A row's size may be missing; if present it is once, few, many or a size class.

-	TRBJ2-3	TRBV6-5	CASRNSEFPTDTQYF
-	TRBJ2-2	TRBV6-6	CASTHSGNTGELFF
-	TRBJ2-7	TRBV5-3	CARSGRGRGDEQYF
-	TRBJ2-3	TRBV27	CASSYELAGAMSTDTQYF
-	TRBJ2-7	TRBV15	CATSRDRSTSYEQYF
-	TRBJ2-5	TRBV7-2	CASSLSVLGETQYF
-	TRBJ1-1	TRBV5-1	CASSLTGRETLGTEAFF
-	TRBJ1-2	TRBV5-4	CASTSPAVQYGYTF
-	TRBJ1-2	TRBV19	CASSRPTGGDGYTF
-	TRBJ2-3	TRBV27	CASGRGIADTQYF
-	TRBJ2-3	TRBV9	CASSVEGWDTQYF
-	TRBJ1-2	TRBV27	CASRYTQGYGYTF
-	TRBJ2-3	TRBV28	CASSSLAGVIDTQYF
-	TRBJ2-5	TRBV6-5	CASSYSGRGQETQYF
-	TRBJ2-1	TRBV7-3	CASSLRRTSVNEQFF
-	TRBJ2-5	TRBV18	CASSPSWLAGRERETQYF
-	TRBJ2-2	TRBV19	CASSNIGTGYTGELFF
-	TRBJ2-2	TRBV18	CASSPDSTGELFF
-	TRBJ2-2	TRBV9	CASRWTKNTGELFF
-	TRBJ2-3	TRBV19	CASSMGSGSDTDTQYF
few	TRBJ2-1	TRBV10-3	CAISMSGRKPYNEQFF
once	TRBJ2-1	TRBV5-1	CASSSTGTSAYNEQFF
-	TRBJ2-5	TRBV2	CASSRGSQETQYF
-	TRBJ2-1	TRBV18	CASSPQQSNEQFF
-	TRBJ2-7	TRBV10-3	CAISRSHRDGASYEQYF